These 4 T cell receptor beta chains were all obtained from the same sample, sequenced in a study of cytomegalovirus exposure and HLA in healthy donors. The PCR made use of 60 Vbeta and 13 Jbeta primers. Clones were sequenced by immunoSEQ multiplex PCR, and TCRdb holds only the in-frame ones, with some missing. The sample has tens of thousands of clones; 75% to 80% are singletons. The sequencing sample was made of PBMCs. These receptors came from a woman between 40 and 55 years old in good health and CMV-seronegative.

The chain links TRBV7-6 to TRBJ1-5; D is ambiguous. The CDR3 has 15 amino acids. V lost 1 base, J lost 0 bases, and 7 bases lay in between. Germline lookup yields CDR1 SGHVS and CDR2 FNYEAQ. CDR3 coding DNA: TGTGCCAGCAGCTTAGGGGCCGGTAGCAATCAGCCCCAGCATTTT. It specifies CASSLGAGSNQPQHF.

In this sample, this clone turned up many times. V and J are TRBV7-6 and TRBJ1-1; D not resolved. Trimming took off 4 bases at V and 0 bases at J, with 6 bases between the two ends. The length of the CDR3 is 13 residues. Germline V lookup: CDR1 SGHVS, CDR2 FNYEAQ. CDR3 bases: TGTGCCAGCAGCTCAACAGTGAACACTGAAGCTTTCTTT. Protein product: CASSSTVNTEAFF.

CDR3 sequence reads: CASSLVGAASGGNEQFF. The DNA of the CDR3 is TGCGCCAGCAGCTTGGTCGGGGCGGCTAGCGGTGGCAATGAGCAGTTCTTC. The chain is built from TRBV5-1 and TRBJ2-1, with 7 positions matching TRBD2. V lost 0 bases and J lost 6; bases outside the gene matches: 12. Germline V gives CDR1 SGHRS, CDR2 YFSETQ. This CDR3 spans 17 amino acids.

The chain combines TRBV5-6 with TRBJ1-4; D is possibly TRBD1 (5 bases). Germline V gene data show CDR1 as SGHDT and CDR2 as YYEEEE. The CDR3 totals 14 residues. V lost 3 bases to trimming and J lost 8 bases, with 14 bases between them. The CDR3 sequence: CASSSQGWREKLFF. DNA for the CDR3: TGTGCCAGCAGCTCGCAGGGCTGGCGAGAAAAACTGTTTTTT.